This entry describes one T cell receptor (beta chain). Germline-derived CDR1 and CDR2 are SGHTS and YDEGEE. This CDR3 contains 16 residues. Trimming left V 0 bases short and J 0 bases short, with 11 bases between. This record belongs to a study of shared clonotypes between healthy human individuals. Profiled with immunoSEQ multiplex PCR; TCRdb holds only in-frame clones, not every one. The sample has roughly 2,500,000 clones, 93% seen once; the top ten hold around 0.37%. Sequenced sample: naive CD4+ T cells from PBMCs. The subset denotes: CD45RA+ positively selected. The origin of this receptor is a man younger than 35 in good health. Some clones in this sample may be carry-over from other donors' samples. V usage is TRBV5-8 and J usage is TRBJ2-3; D gene ambiguous. DNA for the CDR3: TGTGCCAGCAGCTTGGAGGCGGCGGTTAGCACAGATACGCAGTATTTT. Translating it yields CASSLEAAVSTDTQYF.